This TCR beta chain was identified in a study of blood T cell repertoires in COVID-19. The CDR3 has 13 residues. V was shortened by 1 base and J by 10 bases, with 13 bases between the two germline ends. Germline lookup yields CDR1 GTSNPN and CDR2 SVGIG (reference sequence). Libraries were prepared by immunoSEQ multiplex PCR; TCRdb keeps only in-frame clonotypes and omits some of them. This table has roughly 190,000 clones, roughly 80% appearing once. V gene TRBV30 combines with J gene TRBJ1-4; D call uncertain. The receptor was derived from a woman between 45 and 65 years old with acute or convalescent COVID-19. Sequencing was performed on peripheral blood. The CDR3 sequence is CAWSGGVSGKLFF. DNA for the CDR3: TGTGCCTGGAGTGGCGGGGTATCGGGAAAACTGTTTTTT. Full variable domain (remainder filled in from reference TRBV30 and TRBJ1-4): SQTIHQWPATLVQPVGSPLSLECTVEGTSNPNLYWYRQAAGRGLQLLFYSVGIGQISSEVPQNLSASRPQDRQFILSSKKLLLSDSGFYLCAWSGGVSGKLFFGSGTQLSVL.